There are many counts of the clone carrying this T cell receptor (beta chain). No patient received treatment before thyroid surgery. These data come from a study of metastatic and nonmetastatic thyroid tumors. Germline lookup yields CDR1 ENHRY and CDR2 SYGVKD. Trimming left V 5 bases short and J 2 bases short, with 8 bases between. This CDR3 is 13 amino acids long. Using MiXCR, TCRdb re-called clones from the PCR reads. Here the sample spans tens of thousands of clones, about 15% being singletons. This rearrangement joins TRBV10-3 to TRBJ2-3; TRBD1 is a possible D gene (5 bases). The sequencing sample was made of tumor tissue. The TCR was taken from a female donor with papillary thyroid cancer or a benign thyroid nodule (not recorded which). Some clones in this sample may be carry-over from other donors' samples. CDR3 sequence (DNA): TGTGCCATCAGTAGACAGTTCACAGATACGCAGTATTTT. Amino acids: CAISRQFTDTQYF.